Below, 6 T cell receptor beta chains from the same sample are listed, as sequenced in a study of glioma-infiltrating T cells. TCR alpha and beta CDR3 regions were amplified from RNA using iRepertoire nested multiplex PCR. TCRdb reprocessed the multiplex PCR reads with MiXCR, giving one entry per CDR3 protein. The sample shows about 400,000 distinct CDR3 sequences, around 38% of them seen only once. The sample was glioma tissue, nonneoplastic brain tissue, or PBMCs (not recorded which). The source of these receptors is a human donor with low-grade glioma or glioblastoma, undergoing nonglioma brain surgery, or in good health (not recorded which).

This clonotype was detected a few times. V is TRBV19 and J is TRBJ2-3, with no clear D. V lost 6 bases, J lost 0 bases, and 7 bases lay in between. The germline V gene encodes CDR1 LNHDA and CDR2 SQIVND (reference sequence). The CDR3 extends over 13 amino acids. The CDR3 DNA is TGTGCCAGTAGGAGAGCTAGCACAGATACGCAGTATTTT. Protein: CASRRASTDTQYF.

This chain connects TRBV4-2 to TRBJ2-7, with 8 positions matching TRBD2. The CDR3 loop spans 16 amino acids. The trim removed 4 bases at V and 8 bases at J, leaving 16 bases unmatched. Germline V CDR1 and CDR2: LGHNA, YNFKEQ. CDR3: CASSPASLGGRSKQYF. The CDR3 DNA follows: TGTGCCAGCAGCCCCGCGAGTTTAGGCGGGAGGTCCAAGCAGTACTTC.

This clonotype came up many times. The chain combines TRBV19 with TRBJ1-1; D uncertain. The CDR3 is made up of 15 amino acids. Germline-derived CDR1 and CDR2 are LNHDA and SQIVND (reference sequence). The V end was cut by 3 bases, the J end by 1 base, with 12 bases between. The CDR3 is CASSMWQVANTEAFF. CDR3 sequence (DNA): TGTGCCAGTAGTATGTGGCAGGTCGCGAACACTGAAGCTTTCTTT.

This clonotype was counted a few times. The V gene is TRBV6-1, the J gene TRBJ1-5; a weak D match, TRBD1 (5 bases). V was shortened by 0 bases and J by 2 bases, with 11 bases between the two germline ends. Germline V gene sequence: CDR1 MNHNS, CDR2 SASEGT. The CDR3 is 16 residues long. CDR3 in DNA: TGTGCCAGCAGTGAAGCCGGCAGGGTCGGCAATCAGCCCCAGCATTTT. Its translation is CASSEAGRVGNQPQHF.

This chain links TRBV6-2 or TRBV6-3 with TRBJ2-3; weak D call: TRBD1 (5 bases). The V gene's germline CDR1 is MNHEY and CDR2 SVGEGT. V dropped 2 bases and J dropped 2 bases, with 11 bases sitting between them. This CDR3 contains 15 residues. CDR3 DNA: TGTGCCAGCAGTTACCTCAGGGTTGTCACAGATACGCAGTATTTT. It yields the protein CASSYLRVVTDTQYF.

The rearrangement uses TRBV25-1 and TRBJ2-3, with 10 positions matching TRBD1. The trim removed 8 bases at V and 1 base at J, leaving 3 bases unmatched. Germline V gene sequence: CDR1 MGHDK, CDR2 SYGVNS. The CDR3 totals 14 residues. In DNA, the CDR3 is TGTGCCAGCGGAGGACAGGGGGGCACAGATACGCAGTATTTT. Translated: CASGGQGGTDTQYF.